This T cell receptor beta chain was recorded in a study of cytomegalovirus exposure and HLA in healthy donors. The germline V gene has CDR1 SEHNR and CDR2 FQNEAQ (reference sequence). V was cut by 8 bases and J by 2 bases, with 10 bases left in between. The CDR3 length is 12 residues. Study conclusions and caveats: Per a later analysis, 18,000 or so TCR beta sequences showed association with HLA alleles at 0.05 false discovery rate. A few of the chains that were CMV-associated were confirmed in vitro to be specific for CMV antigens.

A remark on this clone: Its antigen is still unknown.

PCR employed 60 Vbeta and 13 Jbeta primers. Sequenced by immunoSEQ multiplex PCR; TCRdb stores in-frame clones only, minus some. The sample shows about 100,000 clones, around four fifths of them seen only once. The rearrangement uses TRBV7-9 and TRBJ2-7; unclear D gene. The clonotype originates from a woman aged 60-75 years in good health and CMV-seronegative. The sample taken for sequencing was PBMCs. The CDR3 is CASGLLTYEQYF. CDR3 DNA sequence: TGTGCCAGCGGGCTCCTCACCTACGAGCAGTACTTC.